Here is one T cell receptor (beta chain) with its context. CDR1 SGHAT and CDR2 FQNNGV come from the germline V gene. The CDR3 extends over 15 amino acids. Trimming removed 1 base from V and 6 bases from J, with 13 bases in between. There were TCR beta CDR3 regions amplified from RNA transcripts. A first-round RT-PCR of the TCR CDR3 used the HTBI primer set. Each CDR3 protein is one row after TCRdb ran MiXCR on the multiplex PCR reads. The table has tens of thousands of distinct CDR3 sequences, 40% to 55% seen once. This sample is drawn from a study of T cells in Graves' hyperthyroidism and ophthalmopathy.

The material sequenced was blood. This TCR was sampled from a woman aged 25 to 39 with Graves' hyperthyroidism. This chain connects TRBV11-2 to TRBJ2-1; a possible D gene is TRBD1 (6 bases). This CDR3 reads CASSLGGGTTNEQFF. The CDR3 nucleotides are TGTGCCAGCAGCTTAGGTGGTGGGACAACCAATGAGCAGTTCTTC.